This T cell receptor (beta chain) was sequenced during a study of CD8 T cells in ankylosing spondylitis. Study-level points and caveats: Ankylosing spondylitis blood seemed to carry a telltale TCR beta motif made of several highly homologous variants.

The V gene end was trimmed by 1 base and the J gene end by 2 bases; junction bases not matched to a gene: 1. The CDR3 contains 15 residues. Per the germline V gene, CDR1 is SNHLY and CDR2 is FYNNEI. This clonotype has at least ten counts. Its antigen remains unidentified. Preparation of TCR beta libraries was done by quantitative 5'-RACE with molecular barcodes. TCRdb passed the 5' RACE reads through MiXCR, listing each CDR3 protein once. The sample contains roughly 700,000 distinct CDR3 sequences, around 17% of which appear only once. Sequencing input: blood, either unsorted or a sorted T cell fraction (not recorded which). This rearrangement joins TRBV2 to TRBJ2-1, with 8 bases lining up with TRBD2. This TCR was recovered from a male donor with ankylosing spondylitis. The CDR3 DNA is TGTGCCAGCAGTGAAGACGGGAGGGCCTACAATGAGCAGTTCTTC. This codes for CASSEDGRAYNEQFF.